Presented here are 23 T cell receptor beta chains from one specimen sequenced in a study of regulatory T cells in long-lasting Graves disease. Arm-PCR of CDR3 regions and iRepertoire HTBI primers were the basis on which TCR beta libraries were built. One entry per CDR3 protein results from TCRdb running MiXCR on the multiplex PCR reads. Of roughly 450,000 distinct CDR3 sequences listed, 20% to 25% are singletons. Time point in this sample: persistent/refractory GD, antithyroid drugs over 5 years with positive TRAb. Making the TCR library involved RNA that had been extracted from PBMCs. Sequencing used peripheral blood mononuclear cells (PBMCs), obtained when the disease was refractory, from a patient treated with antithyroid drugs. These receptors were obtained from a female donor with Graves disease.

This clonotype appeared many times. This chain uses TRBV28 with TRBJ1-2; D unresolved. The V end lost 1 base, the J end lost 0 bases, and 9 bases lay between the germline ends. The CDR3 loop spans 15 amino acids. CDR1 MDHEN and CDR2 SYDVKM come from the germline V gene. As DNA, the CDR3 is TGTGCCAGCAGTTTATATGTGTTAGCTAACTATGGCTACACCTTC. Its translation: CASSLYVLANYGYTF.

The chain links TRBV20-1 to TRBJ2-7; D possibly corresponds to TRBD2 (7 bases). There are 16 residues in the CDR3. From germline, CDR1 is DFQATT and CDR2 SNEGSKA (reference sequence). Trimming removed 6 bases at V and 2 bases at J, with 23 bases between. The CDR3 protein is CSAAPLEGGIAYEQYF. In DNA form, the CDR3 reads TGCAGTGCAGCCCCTTTGGAGGGGGGGATAGCCTACGAGCAGTACTTC.

There are a few counts of this clonotype. CDR3 residues: CASSLSGLSVAGNTIYF. Here the CDR3 DNA reads TGTGCCAGCAGTTTATCGGGCCTCAGCGTGGCGGGAAACACCATATATTTT. The V gene is TRBV27, the J gene TRBJ1-3, with D hard to call. This CDR3 comprises 17 residues. Germline V gene sequence: CDR1 MNHEY, CDR2 SMNVEV (reference sequence). The germline V and J ends were trimmed by 0 bases and 4 bases, with 16 bases remaining between them.

This clonotype was seen at least ten times. The chain employs TRBV7-2 and TRBJ1-5, with D perhaps matching TRBD1 (5 bases). CDR3 length equals 15 residues. Looked up from germline, CDR1 is SGHTA and CDR2 is FQGNSA. Trimming shortened V by 5 bases and J by 6 bases, and 17 bases separated the two germline ends. The CDR3 protein is CASSAQIGGGQPQHF. The CDR3 DNA follows: TGTGCCAGCAGCGCCCAAATCGGGGGGGGTCAGCCCCAGCATTTT.

This clonotype turned up a few times. This chain links TRBV6-1 with TRBJ2-1; 8 nucleotides align to TRBD2. Per germline, CDR1 MNHNS and CDR2 SASEGT. The CDR3 consists of 14 residues. Germline trimming cut 6 bases from V and 4 bases from J; bases unmatched to any gene: 5. The CDR3 loop is CASSRSGVYNEQFF. In DNA form, the CDR3 reads TGTGCCAGCAGCCGTAGCGGGGTGTACAATGAGCAGTTCTTC.

The CDR3 loop is CASSPRRGTGGSEQYF. As DNA, the CDR3 is TGTGCCAGTAGTCCCCGGAGGGGGACAGGGGGCTCCGAGCAGTACTTC. This rearrangement joins TRBV19 to TRBJ2-7, with 12 bases aligning to TRBD1. This CDR3 is built from 16 residues. The V gene end was trimmed by 5 bases and the J gene end by 6 bases; junction bases not matched to a gene: 11. CDR1 and CDR2 from the germline V gene are LNHDA and SQIVND (reference sequence).

This clonotype was counted at least ten times. The chain employs TRBV7-2 and TRBJ2-5, with 16 bases aligning to TRBD2. The CDR3 has 18 residues. CDR1 is SGHTA and CDR2 is FQGNSA in the germline V gene. J gave up 3 bases and V 4 bases, and 8 bases lay outside the gene matches. The CDR3 loop is CASSSGLAGGPGKETQYF. In DNA, the CDR3 is TGTGCCAGCAGCTCGGGACTAGCGGGAGGGCCTGGAAAAGAGACCCAGTACTTC.

This clonotype turned up a few times. The V call is TRBV6-1, the J call TRBJ2-2; the D is unclear. Germline V gene data show CDR1 as MNHNS and CDR2 as SASEGT. This CDR3 is 14 amino acids long. Trimming removed 0 bases at V and 3 bases at J, with 5 bases between. CDR3 DNA: TGTGCCAGCAGTGAAGCCGGCGACACCGGGGAGCTGTTTTTT. Its protein is CASSEAGDTGELFF.

The V and J genes are TRBV28 and TRBJ2-7; TRBD1 might be the D (6 bases). The CDR3 sequence is 14 residues long. The ends were cut back, 5 bases at V and 6 bases at J, with 17 bases in the middle. Per germline, CDR1 MDHEN and CDR2 SYDVKM. CDR3 sequence: CASSSRGPRLEQYF. The DNA of the CDR3 is TGTGCCAGCAGTAGCAGGGGTCCCCGGCTCGAGCAGTACTTC.

To note about this clonotype: This may be a read error: a much more frequent sequence differs by one nucleotide. This chain connects TRBV3-1 to TRBJ1-4; tentative D call: TRBD1 (5 bases). Germline V gene data show CDR1 as LGHDT and CDR2 as YNNKEL (reference sequence). The CDR3 spans 14 residues. The CDR3 region is CTSSQAAGTEKLFF. Here the CDR3 DNA reads TGTACCAGCAGCCAAGCGGCAGGGACCGAAAAACTGTTTTTT.

This clonotype was detected many times. The gene calls are TRBV28 and TRBJ2-1, with 10 nucleotides matching TRBD1. Looked up from germline, CDR1 is MDHEN and CDR2 is SYDVKM. The CDR3 loop spans 16 amino acids. Germline trimming cut 1 base from V and 5 bases from J; bases unmatched to any gene: 5. Here the CDR3 reads CASSLYGQGGNNEQFF. As DNA, the CDR3 is TGTGCCAGCAGTTTATACGGACAGGGGGGAAACAATGAGCAGTTCTTC.

The chain couples TRBV6-1 to TRBJ2-7; unclear D gene. This CDR3 has 11 residues. CDR1 is MNHNS, CDR2 SASEGT, per germline. V dropped 9 bases and J dropped 7 bases, with 13 bases sitting between them. The CDR3 region has the DNA TGTGCCAGGCACGGTGGTAGAGAGCAGTACTTC. Its protein product is CARHGGREQYF.

This chain uses TRBV28 with TRBJ2-7, with D possibly TRBD1 on 8 matching bases. This CDR3 contains 13 residues. The germline V gene encodes CDR1 MDHEN and CDR2 SYDVKM. V was clipped by 5 bases and J by 3 bases, with 11 bases between them. The CDR3 spells CASSTGGDYEQYF. CDR3 coding DNA: TGTGCCAGCAGTACAGGGGGGGACTACGAGCAGTACTTC.

This clonotype has just a few counts. This chain joins TRBV19 and TRBJ2-5; 12 nucleotides match TRBD1. Per the germline V gene, CDR1 is LNHDA and CDR2 is SQIVND (reference sequence). V lost 6 bases and J lost 13; bases outside the gene matches: 6. This CDR3 spans 12 amino acids. CDR3 in amino acids: CASRGTGGPWYF. As DNA, the CDR3 is TGTGCCAGTAGGGGGACAGGGGGCCCCTGGTACTTC.

This clonotype was observed a few times. The chain has TRBV27 and TRBJ2-7; the D gene could be TRBD1 or TRBD2 (5 bases each). The V end was cut by 4 bases, the J end by 6 bases, with 7 bases between. The CDR3 length is 11 residues. Germline V lookup: CDR1 MNHEY, CDR2 SMNVEV (reference sequence). The CDR3 spells CASSSGTEQYF. In nucleotides, the CDR3 is TGTGCCAGCAGTTCCGGGACCGAGCAGTACTTC.

The chain recombines TRBV20-1 with TRBJ1-2; 8 nucleotides agree with TRBD1. Germline V gives CDR1 DFQATT, CDR2 SNEGSKA (reference sequence). With V trimmed by 6 bases and J by 5 bases, 17 bases remained unmatched. This CDR3 is built from 16 residues. The CDR3 bases are TGCAGTGCCTTTGGGACAGGAGGCTTTTTAGGGTATGGCTACACCTTC. Residues: CSAFGTGGFLGYGYTF.

This clonotype appeared many times. The chain recombines TRBV7-8 with TRBJ1-2; D possibly corresponds to TRBD1 (5 bases). In germline, CDR1 is SGHVS, CDR2 FQNEAQ. The V end lost 1 base, the J end lost 3 bases, and 18 bases lay between the germline ends. This CDR3 has 17 amino acids. Here the CDR3 reads CASSLGRVGWGDYGYTF. For the CDR3, the DNA is TGTGCCAGCAGCTTAGGTCGGGTTGGGTGGGGGGACTATGGCTACACCTTC.

The sample holds many counts of this clonotype. The chain carries TRBV6-2 or TRBV6-3 and TRBJ2-5; D unresolved. The CDR3 contains 12 residues. Germline values: CDR1 MNHEY, CDR2 SVGEGT. V gave up 2 bases and J gave up 2 bases, with 3 bases separating them. The DNA for the CDR3 is TGTGCCAGCAGTTACCTTCAAGAGACCCAGTACTTC. It codes for CASSYLQETQYF.

This clonotype was detected ten times or more. This chain links TRBV11-2 with TRBJ2-7; D is uncertain. CDR1 and CDR2 from the germline V gene are SGHAT and FQNNGV. The V end lost 1 base, the J end lost 0 bases, and 10 bases lay between the germline ends. The length of the CDR3 is 15 residues. The CDR3 protein is CASSLATEDSYEQYF. The CDR3 DNA reads TGTGCCAGCAGCTTAGCCACAGAAGACTCCTACGAGCAGTACTTC. The entire variable domain, with the rest obtained from reference TRBV11-2 and TRBJ2-7, is as follows: EAGVAQSPRYKIIEKRQSVAFWCNPISGHATLYWYQQILGQGPKLLIQFQNNGVVDDSQLPKDRFSAERLKGVDSTLKIQPAKLEDSAVYLCASSLATEDSYEQYFGPGTRLTVT.

This clonotype was seen ten or more times. This rearrangement joins TRBV3-1 to TRBJ2-5; possible D gene TRBD1, 5 bases. This CDR3 comprises 14 residues. The V and J ends lost 4 bases and 5 bases respectively, with 14 bases between them. Germline V gene data show CDR1 as LGHDT and CDR2 as YNNKEL (reference sequence). The CDR3, as DNA: TGTGCCAGCAGCCCCGCCCTCGCAGGGGAGACCCAGTACTTC. It codes for CASSPALAGETQYF.

This clonotype showed up just a few times. The V and J genes are TRBV5-8 and TRBJ1-4; 9 bases align to TRBD1. The V gene end was trimmed by 4 bases and the J gene end by 7 bases; junction bases not matched to a gene: 8. CDR3 length: 15 amino acids. From germline, CDR1 is SGHTS and CDR2 YDEGEE. CDR3 protein: CASSVRQGGGEKLFF. CDR3 nucleotides: TGTGCCAGCAGCGTTCGACAGGGGGGTGGTGAAAAACTGTTTTTT.

This clonotype has at least ten counts. The rearrangement uses TRBV20-1 and TRBJ2-6, with D hard to call. The CDR3 consists of 14 residues. The V end lost 3 bases, the J end lost 0 bases, and 6 bases lay between the germline ends. CDR1 is DFQATT and CDR2 is SNEGSKA in the germline V gene (reference sequence). The CDR3 here is CSASAISGANVLTF. The CDR3 DNA reads as TGCAGTGCTAGTGCCATCTCTGGGGCCAACGTCCTGACTTTC.

The chain recombines TRBV4-3 with TRBJ1-4; no clear D gene. Looked up from germline, CDR1 is LGHNA and CDR2 is YSLEER. The V and J ends lost 1 base and 7 bases respectively, with 10 bases between them. The CDR3 runs to 14 residues. CDR3 DNA sequence: TGCGCCAGCAGCCAAGGGGCGAGAAGTGAAAAACTGTTTTTT. This encodes CASSQGARSEKLFF.